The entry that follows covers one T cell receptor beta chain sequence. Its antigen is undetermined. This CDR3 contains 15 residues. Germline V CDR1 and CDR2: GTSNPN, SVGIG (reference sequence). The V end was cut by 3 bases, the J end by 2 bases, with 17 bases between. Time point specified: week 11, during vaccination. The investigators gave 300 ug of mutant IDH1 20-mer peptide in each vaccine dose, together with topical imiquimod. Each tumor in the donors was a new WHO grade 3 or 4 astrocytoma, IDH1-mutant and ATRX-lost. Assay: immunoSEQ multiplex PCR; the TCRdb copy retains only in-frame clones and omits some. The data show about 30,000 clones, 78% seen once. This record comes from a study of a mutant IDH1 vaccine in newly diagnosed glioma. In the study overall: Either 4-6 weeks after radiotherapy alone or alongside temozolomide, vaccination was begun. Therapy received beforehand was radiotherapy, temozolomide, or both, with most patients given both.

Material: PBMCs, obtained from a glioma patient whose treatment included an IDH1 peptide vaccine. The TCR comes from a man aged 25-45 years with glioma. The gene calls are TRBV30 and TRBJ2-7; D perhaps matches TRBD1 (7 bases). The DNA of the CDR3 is TGTGCCTGGAGCCGCGGAGGGGGCTATACCTACGAGCAGTACTTC. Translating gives CAWSRGGGYTYEQYF.